The 8 T cell receptor beta chains below come from one sample, sequenced in a study of blood T cells in healthy people across ages. The authors ran a second PCR of about 7 to 12 cycles using a sample-barcoded 5' primer and a J-beta primer mix. TCRdb used MiXCR to reprocess the 5' RACE reads, holding one entry per CDR3 protein. This sample has a few hundred thousand distinct CDR3 sequences; 25% to 30% occur once, and the top ten carry approximately 30%. Input material: blood. The receptors shown here come from a woman in her seventies in good health.

This clonotype was observed many times. The chain employs TRBV25-1 and TRBJ2-7; D ambiguous. Looked up from germline, CDR1 is MGHDK and CDR2 is SYGVNS. Trimming pared 4 bases from V and 2 bases from J, leaving 6 bases between. The CDR3 consists of 12 residues. CDR3: CASSGGAYEQYF. CDR3 coding DNA: TGTGCCAGCAGTGGAGGCGCCTACGAGCAGTACTTC.

In its sample, this clonotype was seen many times. The gene calls are TRBV7-2 and TRBJ2-7, with D perhaps matching TRBD2 (6 bases). Germline V CDR1 and CDR2: SGHTA, FQGNSA. This CDR3 region has 15 residues. Trimming took off 3 bases at V and 0 bases at J, with 12 bases between the two ends. CDR3 region: CASSLGTSSSYEQYF. The DNA for the CDR3 is TGTGCCAGCAGCTTGGGGACTTCCAGCTCCTACGAGCAGTACTTC.

This clonotype was observed a few times. J is TRBJ2-5 and V is TRBV5-1, with 8 bases matching TRBD2. CDR3 length: 16 amino acids. Trimming removed 2 bases from V and 1 base from J; junction bases left unmatched: 7. Germline CDR1 reads SGHRS; CDR2 reads YFSETQ. CDR3 bases: TGCGCCAGCAGCTTAGCGGGAGTCTCGGGCCAAGAGACCCAGTACTTC. Its translation is CASSLAGVSGQETQYF.

This clonotype was found a few times. The chain couples TRBV7-2 to TRBJ1-2; D gene unclear. V was shortened by 4 bases and J by 8 bases, with 8 bases between the two germline ends. This CDR3 is built from 11 residues. Germline CDR1 is SGHTA and CDR2 is FQGNSA. The CDR3 DNA reads as TGTGCCAGCAGCTCGAGGGTAGGCTACACCTTC. Translating it yields CASSSRVGYTF.

This clonotype appeared a few times. V usage is TRBV27 and J usage is TRBJ2-2; D perhaps matches TRBD2 (6 bases). This CDR3 is 16 amino acids long. Trimming shortened V by 3 bases and J by 0 bases, and 11 bases separated the two germline ends. CDR1 and CDR2 from the germline V gene are MNHEY and SMNVEV (reference sequence). CDR3 in DNA: TGTGCCAGCAGTTTCGGAGTAGCGGCGAACACCGGGGAGCTGTTTTTT. This gives the protein CASSFGVAANTGELFF.

In its sample, this clonotype was seen many times. The V and J genes are TRBV7-2 and TRBJ1-4, with a tentative D call TRBD1 (6 bases). The germline V and J ends were trimmed by 2 bases and 8 bases, with 15 bases remaining between them. The CDR3 runs to 15 residues. The germline CDR1 and CDR2 sequences are SGHTA and FQGNSA. The DNA of the CDR3 is TGTGCCAGCAGCTTAATAGGGGGAAATGGGGAAAAACTGTTTTTT. It is translated as CASSLIGGNGEKLFF.

The CDR3 bases are TGTGCCAGCAGCCCCAGGACTAGCGGGTCCTACAATGAGCAGTTCTTC. Translation gives CASSPRTSGSYNEQFF. This rearrangement joins TRBV11-3 to TRBJ2-1; TRBD2 agrees at 11 bases. V shed 5 bases, J shed 1 base, and the junction held 4 bases outside the gene matches. This CDR3 comprises 16 residues. Germline CDR1 and CDR2: SGHNT and YENEEA.

In its sample, this clonotype was seen once. The chain is built from TRBV28 and TRBJ2-5; TRBD2 is a possible D gene (6 bases). Germline V gene data show CDR1 as MDHEN and CDR2 as SYDVKM. The CDR3 consists of 15 residues. The germline V and J ends were trimmed by 6 bases and 13 bases, with 27 bases remaining between them. CDR3 DNA sequence: TGTGCCAGCAGCCGCCGCGAGGGAGGCGAGAGATTTATGTACTTC. It translates to CASSRREGGERFMYF.